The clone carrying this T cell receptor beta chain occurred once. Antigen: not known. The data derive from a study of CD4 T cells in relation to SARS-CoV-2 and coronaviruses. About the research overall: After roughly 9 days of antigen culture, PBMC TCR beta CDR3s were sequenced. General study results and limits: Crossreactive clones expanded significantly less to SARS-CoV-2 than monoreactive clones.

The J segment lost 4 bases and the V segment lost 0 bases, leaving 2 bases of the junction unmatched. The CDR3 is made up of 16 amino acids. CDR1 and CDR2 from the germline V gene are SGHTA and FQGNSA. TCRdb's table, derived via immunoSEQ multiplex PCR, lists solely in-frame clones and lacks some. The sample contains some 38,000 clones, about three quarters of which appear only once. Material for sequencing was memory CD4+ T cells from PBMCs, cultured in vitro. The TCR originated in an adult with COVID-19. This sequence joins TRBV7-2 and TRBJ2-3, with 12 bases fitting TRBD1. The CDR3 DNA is TGTGCCAGCAGCTTAGCTGGGACAGGGGGCCCAGATACGCAGTATTTT. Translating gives CASSLAGTGGPDTQYF. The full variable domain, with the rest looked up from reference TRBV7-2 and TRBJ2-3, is GAGVSQSPSNKVTEKGKDVELRCDPISGHTALYWYRQSLGQGLEFLIYFQGNSAPDKSGLPSDRFSAERTGGSVSTLTIQRTQQEDSAVYLCASSLAGTGGPDTQYFGPGTRLTVL.